The sequence of this T cell receptor (beta chain) was determined in a study of blood T cell repertoires in COVID-19. Whole-study context: Specimens from acute and convalescent COVID-19 originated in the United States, Italy and Spain. Nucleic acid was either cDNA or gDNA, and it came from T cells, B-cell-depleted T cells, or PBMCs.

CDR3 length: 12 amino acids. Trimming at V came to 4 bases and at J to 10 bases, leaving 5 bases not matched to a gene. Looked up from germline, CDR1 is SGHVS and CDR2 is FNYEAQ. Authors' processing steps: Reference gene primer amplification yielded estimated nucleated cell counts. Only in-frame clones appear in the TCRdb table, and some are missing; sequencing was by immunoSEQ multiplex PCR. The V and J calls and clone size are taken from that table; D and trimming were inferred from the DNA. The repertoire includes some 200,000 clones, around 82% of them detected once, and about 12% sits in the top ten.

This receptor was identified in a woman aged 40 to 55 with acute or convalescent COVID-19. J is TRBJ2-7 and V is TRBV7-6; 9 bases line up with TRBD1. Sequenced input: peripheral blood. The CDR3: CASSSGQGVQYF. The CDR3 DNA reads TGTGCCAGCAGCTCGGGACAGGGCGTACAGTACTTC.